The 18 T cell receptor beta chains listed next were all sequenced from one sample in a study of beta chain features in type 1 diabetes. Expressed TCRB transcripts were sequenced, since all the RNA that had been isolated was reverse transcribed. Data came from immunoSEQ multiplex PCR; TCRdb stores just in-frame clones and leaves some out. The table shows hundreds of thousands of clones, with 30% occurring only once. The source material was naive CD4+ T cells from blood. The receptors derive from a man younger than 35 in good health.

V is TRBV13 and J is TRBJ2-5; perhaps D is TRBD1 or TRBD2 (6 bases each). V lost 3 bases and J lost 7, with 12 bases in between. The CDR3 runs 13 residues. Germline CDR1 PRHDT, CDR2 FYEKMQ (reference sequence). CDR3 sequence reads: CASSLGGRGTQYF. Here the CDR3 DNA reads TGTGCCAGCAGCTTGGGGGGCCGAGGGACCCAGTACTTC.

V and J are TRBV5-1 and TRBJ2-1, with TRBD2 matching over 7 bases. CDR1 and CDR2 (germline): SGHRS, YFSETQ. Trimming at V came to 3 bases and at J to 8 bases, leaving 8 bases not matched to a gene. The CDR3 length is 14 residues. For the CDR3, the DNA is TGCGCCAGCAGCTCGGGCGGGAGTGGCGATGAGCAGTTCTTC. Encoded protein: CASSSGGSGDEQFF.

This clone was seen a handful of times. The chain couples TRBV29-1 to TRBJ1-2, with D uncertain. With 7 bases removed from V and 2 bases from J, the gap between germline ends came to 11 bases. The CDR3 covers 12 residues. CDR1 is SQVTM and CDR2 is ANQGSEA in the germline V gene. The CDR3 region has the DNA TGCAGCGCGACCACAGTAAACTATGGCTACACCTTC. Translation: CSATTVNYGYTF.

The rearrangement links TRBV30 to TRBJ1-1; D unresolved. Looked up from germline, CDR1 is GTSNPN and CDR2 is SVGIG (reference sequence). This CDR3 region has 13 residues. Trimming shortened V by 4 bases and J by 1 base, and 10 bases separated the two germline ends. The CDR3 loop reads CAWTRFTNTEAFF. The DNA of the CDR3 is TGTGCCTGGACCCGGTTTACGAACACTGAAGCTTTCTTT.

There are a few counts of this clone. This chain joins TRBV30 and TRBJ1-5; D call uncertain. Germline V CDR1 and CDR2: GTSNPN, SVGIG (reference sequence). The CDR3 sequence is 13 residues long. Trimming pared 1 base from V and 6 bases from J, leaving 10 bases between. CDR3 sequence: CAWSGGISQPQHF. CDR3 in DNA: TGTGCCTGGAGTGGCGGGATTAGTCAGCCCCAGCATTTT.

The V gene is TRBV10-3, the J gene TRBJ2-1; a weak D match, TRBD1 (6 bases). The germline gives CDR1 ENHRY, CDR2 SYGVKD. The CDR3 covers 12 residues. V gave up 4 bases and J gave up 12 bases, with 13 bases separating them. CDR3 nucleotide sequence: TGTGCCATCAGTGGGTCAACAGGGCGGCAGTTCTTC. It codes for CAISGSTGRQFF.

CDR3 in amino acids: CASSPPAMNTEAFF. Here the CDR3 DNA reads TGTGCCAGCTCACCCCCAGCCATGAACACTGAAGCTTTCTTT. V gene TRBV18 combines with J gene TRBJ1-1; no reliable D call. V shed 3 bases and J shed 0 bases, with 8 bases lying between them. CDR1 and CDR2 (germline): KGHSH, LQKENI. This CDR3 region has 14 residues.

This chain uses TRBV18 with TRBJ2-7, with D tentatively TRBD1 or TRBD2 (6 bases each). Trimming stripped 2 bases from V and 3 bases from J, with 11 bases between. Germline assignment: CDR1 KGHSH and CDR2 LQKENI. There are 14 residues in the CDR3. CDR3 protein: CASSPSAGHYEQYF. The CDR3 coding sequence is TGTGCCAGCTCACCAAGCGCGGGACACTACGAGCAGTACTTC.

The genes are TRBV29-1 and TRBJ1-3; 9 positions match TRBD1. The CDR3 is made up of 14 amino acids. Germline V CDR1 and CDR2: SQVTM, ANQGSEA. Trimming cost V 4 bases and J 3 bases; bases outside gene matches: 4. The CDR3 spells CSVGDRAGGNTIYF. The CDR3 bases are TGCAGCGTTGGGGACAGGGCAGGTGGAAACACCATATATTTT.

The DNA for the CDR3 is TGCGCCAGCAGCTTGTCGCCGGGAGAGACCCAGTACTTC. Translation gives CASSLSPGETQYF. V and J are TRBV5-1 and TRBJ2-5; D remains unclear. CDR3 length: 13 residues. V lost 1 base and J lost 4, with 8 bases in between. Germline assignment: CDR1 SGHRS and CDR2 YFSETQ.

This clone was seen more than once but under ten times. Other DNA sequences in this specimen translate into the identical CDR3. The chain uses TRBV25-1 and TRBJ2-7, with 9 bases identical to TRBD2. CDR3 length equals 13 residues. Germline V gives CDR1 MGHDK, CDR2 SYGVNS. Germline trimming cut 8 bases from V and 0 bases from J; bases unmatched to any gene: 2. In DNA form, the CDR3 reads TGTGCCAGCTCAGCGGGGGGCTCCTACGAGCAGTACTTC. This sequence encodes CASSAGGSYEQYF.

This clone was seen a handful of times. This rearrangement joins TRBV30 to TRBJ2-1; D unresolved. The V gene lost 0 bases and the J gene lost 7 bases, with 7 bases spanning the gap. CDR1 GTSNPN and CDR2 SVGIG come from the germline V gene (reference sequence). This CDR3 comprises 12 residues. The CDR3 sequence: CAWSVVQNEQFF. In DNA, the CDR3 is TGTGCCTGGAGTGTAGTCCAGAATGAGCAGTTCTTC.

This clone was found a few times. The J gene is TRBJ2-1, the V gene TRBV30; D is uncertain. V shed 0 bases and J shed 14 bases, with 11 bases lying between them. CDR3 size: 11 residues. CDR1 is GTSNPN and CDR2 is SVGIG in the germline V gene (reference sequence). CDR3 sequence reads: CAWSVLYGEFF. CDR3 coding DNA: TGTGCCTGGAGTGTACTCTATGGGGAGTTCTTC.

This chain joins TRBV7-9 and TRBJ2-7, with D maybe TRBD1 (6 bases). The CDR3 is made up of 13 amino acids. Germline V CDR1 and CDR2: SEHNR, FQNEAQ (reference sequence). Trimming took off 5 bases at V and 0 bases at J, with 8 bases between the two ends. The CDR3 DNA sequence: TGTGCCAGCAGCCCAGGGGCCTCCTACGAGCAGTACTTC. It yields the protein CASSPGASYEQYF.

V and J are TRBV29-1 and TRBJ1-2, with D unclear. Trimming shortened V by 4 bases and J by 2 bases, and 11 bases separated the two germline ends. Germline values: CDR1 SQVTM, CDR2 ANQGSEA. The CDR3 contains 13 residues. In DNA, the CDR3 is TGCAGCGTTGGTGACATCCGGAACTATGGCTACACCTTC. This sequence encodes CSVGDIRNYGYTF.

The chain is built from TRBV5-4 and TRBJ1-4; D is ambiguous. V dropped 3 bases and J dropped 0 bases, with 12 bases sitting between them. CDR1 SGHNT and CDR2 YYREEE come from the germline V gene (reference sequence). The CDR3 is 16 residues long. Here the CDR3 DNA reads TGTGCCAGCAGCTCATCCGCTCCAACAACTAATGAAAAACTGTTTTTT. Translating it yields CASSSSAPTTNEKLFF.

This clone was seen once. The chain has TRBV30 and TRBJ2-2; 8 bases are shared with TRBD1. Germline V gives CDR1 GTSNPN, CDR2 SVGIG (reference sequence). With 0 bases clipped from V and 1 base from J, the junction kept 4 bases outside the gene matches. The CDR3 sequence is 16 residues long. The CDR3 is CAWSVIGTGNTGELFF. DNA of the CDR3: TGTGCCTGGAGTGTTATCGGGACAGGGAACACCGGGGAGCTGTTTTTT.

This clone was picked up a small number of times. The rearrangement uses TRBV29-1 and TRBJ1-3; 7 positions agree with TRBD1. The CDR3 runs 13 residues. V lost 7 bases and J lost 6; bases outside the gene matches: 9. Germline assignment: CDR1 SQVTM and CDR2 ANQGSEA. As DNA, the CDR3 is TGCAGCGGGGCGGACAGGCTCAAAAACACCATATATTTT. Its translation: CSGADRLKNTIYF.